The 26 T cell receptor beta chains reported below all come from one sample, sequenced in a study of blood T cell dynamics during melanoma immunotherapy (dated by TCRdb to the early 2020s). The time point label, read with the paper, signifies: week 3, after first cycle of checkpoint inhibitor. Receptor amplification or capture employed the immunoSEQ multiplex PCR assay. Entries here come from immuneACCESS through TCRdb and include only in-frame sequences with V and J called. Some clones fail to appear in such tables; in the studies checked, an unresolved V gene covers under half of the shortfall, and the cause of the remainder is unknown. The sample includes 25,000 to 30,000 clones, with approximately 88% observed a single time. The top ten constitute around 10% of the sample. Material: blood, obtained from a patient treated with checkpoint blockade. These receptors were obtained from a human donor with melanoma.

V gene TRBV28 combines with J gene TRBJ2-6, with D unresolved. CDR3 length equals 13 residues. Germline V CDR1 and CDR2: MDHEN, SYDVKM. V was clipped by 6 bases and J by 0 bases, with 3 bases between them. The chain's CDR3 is CASSRSGANVLTF. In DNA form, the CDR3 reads TGTGCCAGCAGCCGCTCTGGGGCCAACGTCCTGACTTTC. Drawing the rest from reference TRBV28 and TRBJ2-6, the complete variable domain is DVKVTQSSRYLVKRTGEKVFLECVQDMDHENMFWYRQDPGLGLRLIYFSYDVKMKEKGDIPEGYSVSREKKERFSLILESASTNQTSMYLCASSRSGANVLTFGAGSRLTVL.

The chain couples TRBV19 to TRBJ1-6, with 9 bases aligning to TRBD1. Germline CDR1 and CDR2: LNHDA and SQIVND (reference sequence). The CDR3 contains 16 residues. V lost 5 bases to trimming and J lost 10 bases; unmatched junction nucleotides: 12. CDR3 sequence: CASSQPQGANWSPLHF. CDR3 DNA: TGTGCCAGTAGTCAACCACAGGGGGCGAATTGGTCACCCCTCCACTTT.

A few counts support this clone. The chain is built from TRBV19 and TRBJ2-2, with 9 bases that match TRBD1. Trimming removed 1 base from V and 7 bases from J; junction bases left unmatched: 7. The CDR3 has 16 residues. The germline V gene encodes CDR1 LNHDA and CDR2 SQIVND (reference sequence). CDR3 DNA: TGTGCCAGTAGTATAGGGGGGACAGGGTTTATCGGGGAGCTGTTTTTT. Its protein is CASSIGGTGFIGELFF.

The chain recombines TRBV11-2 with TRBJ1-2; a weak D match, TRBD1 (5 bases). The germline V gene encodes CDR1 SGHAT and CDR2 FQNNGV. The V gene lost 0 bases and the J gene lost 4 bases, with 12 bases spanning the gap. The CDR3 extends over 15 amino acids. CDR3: CASSLEPGALYGYTF. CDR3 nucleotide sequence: TGTGCCAGCAGCTTAGAACCTGGGGCCCTCTATGGCTACACCTTC.

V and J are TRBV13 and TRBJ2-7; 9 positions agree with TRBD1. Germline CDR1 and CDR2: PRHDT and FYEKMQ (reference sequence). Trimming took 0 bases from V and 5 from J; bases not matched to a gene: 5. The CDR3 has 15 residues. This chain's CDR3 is CASSLGQGASHEQYF. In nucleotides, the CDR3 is TGTGCCAGCAGCTTAGGACAGGGGGCGTCCCACGAGCAGTACTTC.

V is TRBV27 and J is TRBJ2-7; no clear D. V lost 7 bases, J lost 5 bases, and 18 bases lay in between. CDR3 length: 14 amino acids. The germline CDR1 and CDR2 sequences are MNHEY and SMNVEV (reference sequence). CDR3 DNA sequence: TGTGCCAGCAAGGACCGAAAATATTCTCACGAGCAGTACTTC. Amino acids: CASKDRKYSHEQYF.

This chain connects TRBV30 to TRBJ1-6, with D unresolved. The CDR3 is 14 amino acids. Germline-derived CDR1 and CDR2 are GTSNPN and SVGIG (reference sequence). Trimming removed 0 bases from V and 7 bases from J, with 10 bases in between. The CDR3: CAWSVWAANSPLHF. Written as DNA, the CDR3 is TGTGCCTGGAGTGTGTGGGCGGCCAATTCACCCCTCCACTTT. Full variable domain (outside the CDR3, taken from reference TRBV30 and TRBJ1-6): SQTIHQWPATLVQPVGSPLSLECTVEGTSNPNLYWYRQAAGRGLQLLFYSVGIGQISSEVPQNLSASRPQDRQFILSSKKLLLSDSGFYLCAWSVWAANSPLHFGNGTRLTVT.

The CDR3 spells CASSEWGVRGETQYF. In nucleotides, the CDR3 is TGTGCCAGCAGTGAATGGGGGGTACGTGGGGAGACCCAGTACTTC. The V and J genes are TRBV6-1 and TRBJ2-5; TRBD2 is a possible D gene (6 bases). The V end lost 2 bases, the J end lost 5 bases, and 15 bases lay between the germline ends. Germline V gene sequence: CDR1 MNHNS, CDR2 SASEGT. The CDR3 is made up of 15 amino acids.

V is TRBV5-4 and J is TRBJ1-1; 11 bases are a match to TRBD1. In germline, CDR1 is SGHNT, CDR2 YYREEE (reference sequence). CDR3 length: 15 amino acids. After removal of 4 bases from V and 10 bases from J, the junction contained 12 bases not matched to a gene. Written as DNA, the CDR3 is TGTGCCAGCAGCCCTCCCGGGACAGGGGGTAGGGTAGCTTTCTTT. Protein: CASSPPGTGGRVAFF.

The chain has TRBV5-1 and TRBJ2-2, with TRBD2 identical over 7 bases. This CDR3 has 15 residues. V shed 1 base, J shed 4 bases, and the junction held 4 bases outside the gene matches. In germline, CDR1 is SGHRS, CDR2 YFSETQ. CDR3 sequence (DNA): TGCGCCAGCAGCTTGCGTGGGGAGGGCACCGGGGAGCTGTTTTTT. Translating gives CASSLRGEGTGELFF.

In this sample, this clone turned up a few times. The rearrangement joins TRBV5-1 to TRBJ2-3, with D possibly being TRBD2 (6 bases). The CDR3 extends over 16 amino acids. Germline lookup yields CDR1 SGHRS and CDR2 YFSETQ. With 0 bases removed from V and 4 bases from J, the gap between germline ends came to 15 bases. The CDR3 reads CASSLGGTHGADTQYF. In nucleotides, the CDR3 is TGCGCCAGCAGCTTGGGCGGGACCCATGGTGCAGATACGCAGTATTTT.

CDR3: CASTTGVNTEAFF. The CDR3 DNA is TGTGCCAGCACTACAGGTGTAAACACTGAAGCTTTCTTT. J is TRBJ1-1 and V is TRBV6-5; a possible D gene is TRBD1 (5 bases). This CDR3 has 13 residues. Germline assignment: CDR1 MNHEY and CDR2 SVGAGI. Deletions cut 7 bases from V and 2 bases from J, with 11 bases between.

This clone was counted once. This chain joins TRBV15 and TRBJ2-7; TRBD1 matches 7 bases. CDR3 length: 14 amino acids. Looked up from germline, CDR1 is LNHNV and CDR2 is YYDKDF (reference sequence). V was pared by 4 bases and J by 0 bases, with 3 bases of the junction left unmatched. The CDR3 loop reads CATSTGGSSYEQYF. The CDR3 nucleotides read TGTGCCACCAGCACAGGGGGAAGCTCCTACGAGCAGTACTTC.

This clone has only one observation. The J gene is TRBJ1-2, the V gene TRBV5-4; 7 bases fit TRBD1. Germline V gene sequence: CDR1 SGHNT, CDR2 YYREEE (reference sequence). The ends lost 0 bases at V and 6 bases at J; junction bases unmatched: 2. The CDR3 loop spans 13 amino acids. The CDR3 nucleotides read TGTGCCAGCAGCTTGGTCGGACAGGATGGCTACACCTTC. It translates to CASSLVGQDGYTF.

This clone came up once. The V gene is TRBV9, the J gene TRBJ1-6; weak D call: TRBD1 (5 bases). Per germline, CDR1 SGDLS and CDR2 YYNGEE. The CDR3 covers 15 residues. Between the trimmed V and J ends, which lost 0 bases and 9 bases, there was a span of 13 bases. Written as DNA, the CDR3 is TGTGCCAGCAGCGTAGGGGGGGAGGGGATTTCACCCCTCCACTTT. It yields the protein CASSVGGEGISPLHF.

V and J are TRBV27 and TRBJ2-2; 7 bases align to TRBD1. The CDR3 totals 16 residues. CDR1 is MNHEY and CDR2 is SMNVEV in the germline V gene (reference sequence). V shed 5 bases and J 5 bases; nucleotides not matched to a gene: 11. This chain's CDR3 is CASSPQGTVGTGELFF. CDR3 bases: TGTGCCAGCAGTCCCCAAGGGACAGTAGGAACCGGGGAGCTGTTTTTT.

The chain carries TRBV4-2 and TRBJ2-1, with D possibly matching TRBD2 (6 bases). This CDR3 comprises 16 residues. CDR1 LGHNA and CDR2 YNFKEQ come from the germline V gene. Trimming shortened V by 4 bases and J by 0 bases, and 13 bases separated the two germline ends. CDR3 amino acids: CASSLSSASSYNEQFF. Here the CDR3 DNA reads TGTGCCAGCAGCCTCTCTAGCGCCAGCTCCTACAATGAGCAGTTCTTC.

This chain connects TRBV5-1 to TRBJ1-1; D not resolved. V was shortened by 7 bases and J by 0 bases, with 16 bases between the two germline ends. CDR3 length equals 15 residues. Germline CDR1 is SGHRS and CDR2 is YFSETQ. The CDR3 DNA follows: TGCGCCAGCCGAAACCTCCCTGACATGAACACTGAAGCTTTCTTT. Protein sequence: CASRNLPDMNTEAFF. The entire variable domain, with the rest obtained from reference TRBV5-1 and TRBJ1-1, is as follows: KAGVTQTPRYLIKTRGQQVTLSCSPISGHRSVSWYQQTPGQGLQFLFEYFSETQRNKGNFPGRFSGRQFSNSRSEMNVSTLELGDSALYLCASRNLPDMNTEAFFGQGTRLTVV.

CDR3 sequence: CASSFDGGGNTGELFF. The CDR3, as DNA: TGTGCCAGCAGTTTCGACGGGGGGGGTAACACCGGGGAGCTGTTTTTT. The chain couples TRBV27 to TRBJ2-2; the match to TRBD2 covers 8 bases. The trim removed 3 bases at V and 2 bases at J, leaving 5 bases unmatched. The CDR3 contains 16 residues. Germline V gene lookup returns CDR1 MNHEY and CDR2 SMNVEV (reference sequence).

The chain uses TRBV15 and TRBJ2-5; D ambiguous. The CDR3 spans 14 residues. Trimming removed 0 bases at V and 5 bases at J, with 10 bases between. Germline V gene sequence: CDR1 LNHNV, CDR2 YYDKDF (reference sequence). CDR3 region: CATSRDRGWETQYF. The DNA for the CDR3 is TGTGCCACCAGCAGAGATAGAGGCTGGGAGACCCAGTACTTC.

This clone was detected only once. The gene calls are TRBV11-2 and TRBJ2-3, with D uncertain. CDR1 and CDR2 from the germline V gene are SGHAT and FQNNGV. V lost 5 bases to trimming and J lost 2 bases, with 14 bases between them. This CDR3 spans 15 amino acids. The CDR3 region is CASSPRAELTDTQYF. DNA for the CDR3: TGTGCCAGCAGCCCAAGGGCAGAACTCACAGATACGCAGTATTTT.

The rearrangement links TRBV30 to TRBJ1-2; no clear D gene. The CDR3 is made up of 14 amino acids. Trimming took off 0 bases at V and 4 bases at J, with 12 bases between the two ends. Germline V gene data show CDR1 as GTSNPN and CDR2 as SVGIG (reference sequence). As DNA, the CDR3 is TGTGCCTGGAGTGTCCTGGCAGTTTCCTATGGCTACACCTTC. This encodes CAWSVLAVSYGYTF. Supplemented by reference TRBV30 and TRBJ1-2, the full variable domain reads SQTIHQWPATLVQPVGSPLSLECTVEGTSNPNLYWYRQAAGRGLQLLFYSVGIGQISSEVPQNLSASRPQDRQFILSSKKLLLSDSGFYLCAWSVLAVSYGYTFGSGTRLTVV.

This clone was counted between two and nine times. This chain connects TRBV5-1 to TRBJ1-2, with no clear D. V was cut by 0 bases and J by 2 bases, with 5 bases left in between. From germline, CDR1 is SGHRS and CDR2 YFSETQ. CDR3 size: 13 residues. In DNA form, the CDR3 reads TGCGCCAGCAGCTTGGCCGGGAACTATGGCTACACCTTC. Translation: CASSLAGNYGYTF.

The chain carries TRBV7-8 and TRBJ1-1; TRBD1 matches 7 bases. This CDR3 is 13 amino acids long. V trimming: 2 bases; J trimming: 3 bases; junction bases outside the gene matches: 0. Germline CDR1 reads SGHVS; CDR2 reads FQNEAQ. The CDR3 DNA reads TGTGCCAGCAGCTTACAGGGGGACACTGAAGCTTTCTTT. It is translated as CASSLQGDTEAFF. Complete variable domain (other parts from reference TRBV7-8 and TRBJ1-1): GAGVSQSPRYKVAKRGQDVALRCDPISGHVSLFWYQQALGQGPEFLTYFQNEAQLDKSGLPSDRFFAERPEGSVSTLKIQRTQQEDSAVYLCASSLQGDTEAFFGQGTRLTVV.

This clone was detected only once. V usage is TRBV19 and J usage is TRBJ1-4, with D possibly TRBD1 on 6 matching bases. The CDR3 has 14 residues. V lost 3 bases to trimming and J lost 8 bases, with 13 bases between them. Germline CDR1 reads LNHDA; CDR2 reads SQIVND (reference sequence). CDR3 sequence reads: CASSMGQGHEKLFF. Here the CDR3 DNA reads TGTGCCAGTAGTATGGGGCAGGGACACGAAAAACTGTTTTTT.

This chain's CDR3 is CASSSSSYEQYF. The CDR3 region has the DNA TGTGCCAGCAGCTCTAGCTCCTACGAGCAGTACTTC. The chain combines TRBV5-4 with TRBJ2-7; no clear D. The CDR3 is 12 residues long. Trimming stripped 3 bases from V and 0 bases from J, with 4 bases between. In germline, CDR1 is SGHNT, CDR2 YYREEE (reference sequence).